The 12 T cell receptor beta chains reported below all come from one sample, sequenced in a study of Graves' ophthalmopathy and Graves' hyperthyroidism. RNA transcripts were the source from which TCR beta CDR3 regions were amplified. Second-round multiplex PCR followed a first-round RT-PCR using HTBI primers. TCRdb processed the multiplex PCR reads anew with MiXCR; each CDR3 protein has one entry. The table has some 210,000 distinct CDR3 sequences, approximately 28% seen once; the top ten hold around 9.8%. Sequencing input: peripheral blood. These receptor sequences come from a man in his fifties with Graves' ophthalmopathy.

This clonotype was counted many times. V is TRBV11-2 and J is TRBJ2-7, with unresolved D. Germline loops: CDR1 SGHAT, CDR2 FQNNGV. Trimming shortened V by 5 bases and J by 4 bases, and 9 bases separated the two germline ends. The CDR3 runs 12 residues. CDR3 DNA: TGTGCCAGCAGCCCCCGCGTTTACGAGCAGTACTTC. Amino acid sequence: CASSPRVYEQYF.

CDR3 bases: TGCGCCAGCAGCGTAGACAGGTCCTGGGGTTCACCCCTCCACTTT. Its protein is CASSVDRSWGSPLHF. This sequence joins TRBV5-1 and TRBJ1-6, with a possible D match to TRBD1 (6 bases). The V gene lost 4 bases and the J gene lost 9 bases, with 17 bases spanning the gap. CDR3 length equals 15 residues. CDR1 and CDR2 (germline): SGHRS, YFSETQ. The full variable domain, completed using reference TRBV5-1 and TRBJ1-6, is KAGVTQTPRYLIKTRGQQVTLSCSPISGHRSVSWYQQTPGQGLQFLFEYFSETQRNKGNFPGRFSGRQFSNSRSEMNVSTLELGDSALYLCASSVDRSWGSPLHFGNGTRLTVT.

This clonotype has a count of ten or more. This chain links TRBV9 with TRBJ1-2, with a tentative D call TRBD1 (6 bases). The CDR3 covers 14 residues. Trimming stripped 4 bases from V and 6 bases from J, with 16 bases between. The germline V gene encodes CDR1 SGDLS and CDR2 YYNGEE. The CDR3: CASSSGTRFDGYTF. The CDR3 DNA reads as TGTGCCAGCAGCTCTGGGACAAGGTTTGATGGCTACACCTTC.

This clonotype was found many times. CDR3 protein: CASTRQGLSSYEQYF. DNA of the CDR3: TGTGCCAGCACCAGACAGGGTCTGAGCTCCTACGAGCAGTACTTC. The chain recombines TRBV6-5 with TRBJ2-7, with 7 bases aligning to TRBD1. The J segment lost 0 bases and the V segment lost 7 bases, leaving 9 bases of the junction unmatched. The CDR3 is 15 amino acids. CDR1 MNHEY and CDR2 SVGAGI come from the germline V gene.

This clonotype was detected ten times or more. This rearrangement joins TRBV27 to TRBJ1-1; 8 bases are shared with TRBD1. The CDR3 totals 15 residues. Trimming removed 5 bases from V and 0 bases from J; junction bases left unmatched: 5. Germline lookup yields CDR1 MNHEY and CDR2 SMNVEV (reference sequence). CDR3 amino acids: CASSLRQGLNTEAFF. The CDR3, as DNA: TGTGCCAGCAGTCTGCGACAGGGGCTGAACACTGAAGCTTTCTTT.

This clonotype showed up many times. This CDR3 is CASSFAGRGTRTQYF. CDR3 coding DNA: TGTGCCAGCAGCTTCGCCGGCCGGGGGACACGGACCCAGTACTTC. The chain carries TRBV7-2 and TRBJ2-5; D is possibly TRBD1 or TRBD2 (6 bases each). Per the germline V gene, CDR1 is SGHTA and CDR2 is FQGNSA. V was clipped by 3 bases and J by 7 bases, with 18 bases between them. CDR3 size: 15 residues.

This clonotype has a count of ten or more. The CDR3 DNA follows: TGCGCCAGCAGCCATGGGACACCGTTGACCAATTCACCCCTCCACTTT. It specifies CASSHGTPLTNSPLHF. V is TRBV4-1 and J is TRBJ1-6; weak D call: TRBD1 (6 bases). The germline V gene encodes CDR1 MGHRA and CDR2 YSYEKL. The ends were cut back, 3 bases at V and 7 bases at J, with 16 bases in the middle. The CDR3 has 16 residues.

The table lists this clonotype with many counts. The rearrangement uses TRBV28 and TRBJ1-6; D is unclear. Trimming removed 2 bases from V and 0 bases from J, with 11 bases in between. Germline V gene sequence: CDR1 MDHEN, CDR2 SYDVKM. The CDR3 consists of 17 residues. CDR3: CASSLRFPSSYNSPLHF. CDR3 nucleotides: TGTGCCAGCAGTTTAAGGTTCCCAAGCTCCTATAATTCACCCCTCCACTTT.

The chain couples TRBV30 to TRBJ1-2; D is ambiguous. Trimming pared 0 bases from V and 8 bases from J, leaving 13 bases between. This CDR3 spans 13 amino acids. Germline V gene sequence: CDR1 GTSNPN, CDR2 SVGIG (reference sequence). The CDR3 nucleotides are TGTGCCTGGAGTGTACCCCCTCCGGGCGGCTACACCTTC. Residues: CAWSVPPPGGYTF.

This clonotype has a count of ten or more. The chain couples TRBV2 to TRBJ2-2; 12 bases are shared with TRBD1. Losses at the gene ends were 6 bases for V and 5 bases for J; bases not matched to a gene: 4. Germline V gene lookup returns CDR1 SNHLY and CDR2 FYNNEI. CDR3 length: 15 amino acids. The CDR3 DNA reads TGTGCCAGCAGGGGACAGGGGGCGGAGACCGGGGAGCTGTTTTTT. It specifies CASRGQGAETGELFF.

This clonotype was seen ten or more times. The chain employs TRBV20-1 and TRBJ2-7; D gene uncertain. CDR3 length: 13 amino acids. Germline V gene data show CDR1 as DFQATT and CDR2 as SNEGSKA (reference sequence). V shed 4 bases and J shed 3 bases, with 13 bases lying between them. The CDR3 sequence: CSANVPDFYEQYF. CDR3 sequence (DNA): TGCAGTGCTAACGTACCAGACTTCTACGAGCAGTACTTC.

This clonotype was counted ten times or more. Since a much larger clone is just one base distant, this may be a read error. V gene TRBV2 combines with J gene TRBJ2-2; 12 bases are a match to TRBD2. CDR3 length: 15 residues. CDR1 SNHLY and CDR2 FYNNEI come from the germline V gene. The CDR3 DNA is TGTACCAGCAGAGAAGGGACTAGCGGGACCGGGGAGCTGTTTTTT. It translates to CTSREGTSGTGELFF.